This entry lists 24 T cell receptor beta chains sequenced from one sample in a study of blood T cell repertoires in COVID-19. Profiled with immunoSEQ multiplex PCR; TCRdb holds only in-frame clones, not every one. Of roughly 160,000 clones in the sample, approximately 80% were seen once. The sequenced material came from PBMCs or T cells enriched from blood (not recorded which). These receptors were collected from a man in his fifties who had recovered from COVID-19.

This chain uses TRBV10-1 with TRBJ1-5; 11 bases fit TRBD1. The CDR3 totals 17 residues. Germline V gene lookup returns CDR1 WNHNN and CDR2 SYGVQD (reference sequence). With 7 bases clipped from V and 6 bases from J, the junction kept 14 bases outside the gene matches. The CDR3 here is CASNWGLGTGGSQPQHF. CDR3 coding DNA: TGCGCCAGCAATTGGGGGCTTGGGACAGGGGGTAGTCAGCCCCAGCATTTT.

The chain recombines TRBV9 with TRBJ1-3; D remains unclear. Trimming took 4 bases from V and 0 from J, leaving 11 bases between them. This CDR3 region has 15 residues. Germline assignment: CDR1 SGDLS and CDR2 YYNGEE. Here the CDR3 DNA reads TGTGCCAGCAGCCCAAGGCGGGACTCTGGAAACACCATATATTTT. Translation gives CASSPRRDSGNTIYF.

The chain has TRBV27 and TRBJ1-2; 10 nucleotides match TRBD1. The junction had 6 bases not matched to a gene; V was cut back by 2 bases and J by 6 bases. This CDR3 is 15 amino acids long. From germline, CDR1 is MNHEY and CDR2 SMNVEV (reference sequence). The CDR3 region is CASSLSMGQGNGYTF. The CDR3, as DNA: TGTGCCAGCAGTTTAAGTATGGGACAGGGGAATGGCTACACCTTC.

Worth noting for this clone: One junction end does not reproduce the germline sequence, and a read error may be involved. The chain is built from TRBV15 and TRBJ1-6, with a weak D call TRBD1 (5 bases). Germline-derived CDR1 and CDR2 are LNHNV and YYDKDF (reference sequence). The CDR3 runs to 15 residues. The CDR3 reads CATSMGRQGNSPLHF. CDR3 coding DNA: TGTGCCACCAGCATGGGTAGGCAGGGTAATTCGCCCCTCCACTTT.

This rearrangement joins TRBV5-1 to TRBJ2-2; TRBD1 is a possible D gene (5 bases). Trimming cost V 1 base and J 6 bases, with 13 bases left between them. Germline V gene data show CDR1 as SGHRS and CDR2 as YFSETQ. CDR3 length equals 15 residues. CDR3 in amino acids: CASSLYSQGSGELFF. DNA of the CDR3: TGCGCCAGCAGCTTGTATTCTCAGGGCTCCGGGGAGCTGTTTTTT.

The table lists this clone with a few counts. This sequence joins TRBV5-8 and TRBJ2-1, with D perhaps TRBD2 (5 bases). V lost 4 bases and J 3 bases, leaving 11 bases between the germline ends. CDR1 and CDR2 from the germline V gene are SGHTS and YDEGEE. The CDR3 is 14 residues long. For the CDR3, the DNA is TGTGCCAGCAGCCCCGGACTGAACTACAATGAGCAGTTCTTC. Encoded protein: CASSPGLNYNEQFF. Combining the CDR3 with reference TRBV5-8 and TRBJ2-1 gives the whole variable domain EAGVTQSPTHLIKTRGQQATLRCSPISGHTSVYWYQQALGLGLQFLLWYDEGEERNRGNFPPRFSGRQFPNYSSELNVNALELEDSALYLCASSPGLNYNEQFFGPGTRLTVL.

Only one count was recorded for this clone. As DNA, the CDR3 is TGTGCCACCAGGAACAGGGGTACATACGAGCAGTACTTC. Its protein product is CATRNRGTYEQYF. V gene TRBV24-1 combines with J gene TRBJ2-7; 7 bases agree with TRBD1. After removal of 7 bases from V and 4 bases from J, the junction contained 6 bases not matched to a gene. CDR1 is KGHDR and CDR2 is SFDVKD in the germline V gene. The CDR3 loop spans 13 amino acids.

The V and J genes are TRBV25-1 and TRBJ2-2; TRBD1 might be the D (6 bases). CDR1 and CDR2 from the germline V gene are MGHDK and SYGVNS. This CDR3 has 15 residues. V lost 1 base and J 7 bases, leaving 13 bases between the germline ends. The CDR3 region is CASSEFTGTVGELFF. The CDR3 DNA reads TGTGCCAGCAGTGAATTTACAGGGACCGTCGGGGAGCTGTTTTTT.

This sequence joins TRBV9 and TRBJ1-3; 7 bases are a match to TRBD1. This CDR3 has 17 residues. V was pared by 4 bases and J by 0 bases, with 10 bases of the junction left unmatched. CDR1 is SGDLS, CDR2 YYNGEE, per germline. As DNA, the CDR3 is TGTGCCAGCAGCCCAACCGGGACAGCTGTCTCTGGAAACACCATATATTTT. It yields the protein CASSPTGTAVSGNTIYF.

The chain uses TRBV4-2 and TRBJ2-1; the D is unclear. The V end lost 0 bases, the J end lost 0 bases, and 15 bases lay between the germline ends. Germline-derived CDR1 and CDR2 are LGHNA and YNFKEQ. The CDR3 spans 18 residues. The CDR3 reads CASSQEVYGDISYNEQFF. The CDR3 nucleotides are TGTGCCAGCAGCCAAGAGGTGTATGGAGATATCTCCTACAATGAGCAGTTCTTC.

The V and J genes are TRBV29-1 and TRBJ1-1, with TRBD1 matching over 8 bases. J was trimmed by 4 bases and V by 7 bases; bases with no gene match: 8. Germline V CDR1 and CDR2: SQVTM, ANQGSEA. The CDR3 contains 13 residues. The CDR3, as DNA: TGCAGCGGTATGACAGGGGTAGGCACTGAAGCTTTCTTT. Encoded protein: CSGMTGVGTEAFF.

This clone turned up a few times. The gene calls are TRBV27 and TRBJ2-7; 12 nucleotides match TRBD1. The CDR3 consists of 14 residues. The germline gives CDR1 MNHEY, CDR2 SMNVEV (reference sequence). After removal of 2 bases from V and 5 bases from J, the junction contained 1 base not matched to a gene. CDR3 in DNA: TGTGCCAGCAGTTTAGGGACAGGGGGCCACGAGCAGTACTTC. It yields the protein CASSLGTGGHEQYF.

The chain joins TRBV5-1 to TRBJ1-4; 8 nucleotides match TRBD1. This CDR3 spans 15 amino acids. CDR1 and CDR2 from the germline V gene are SGHRS and YFSETQ. J was trimmed by 1 base and V by 5 bases; bases with no gene match: 4. CDR3: CASREQGGTNEKLFF. CDR3 DNA: TGCGCCAGCAGGGAACAGGGGGGAACTAATGAAAAACTGTTTTTT.

The rearrangement uses TRBV2 and TRBJ2-7; 11 bases fit TRBD1. CDR3 length equals 15 residues. Per the germline V gene, CDR1 is SNHLY and CDR2 is FYNNEI. V shed 2 bases, J shed 1 base, and the junction held 1 base outside the gene matches. The CDR3 region is CASSERDRGSYEQYF. CDR3 sequence (DNA): TGTGCCAGCAGTGAACGGGACAGGGGGTCCTACGAGCAGTACTTC. Variable domain in full (rest from reference TRBV2 and TRBJ2-7): EPEVTQTPSHQVTQMGQEVILRCVPISNHLYFYWYRQILGQKVEFLVSFYNNEISEKSEIFDDQFSVERPDGSNFTLKIRSTKLEDSAMYFCASSERDRGSYEQYFGPGTRLTVT.

Regarding this clone: Compared with germline, one end of the junction differs, possibly owing to a read error. The genes are TRBV4-3 and TRBJ1-5, with D possibly being TRBD1 (5 bases). This CDR3 has 14 residues. CDR1 is LGHNA and CDR2 is YSLEER in the germline V gene. This chain's CDR3 is CASSQDRVNRPQHF. The CDR3 nucleotides are TGCGCCAGCAGCCAAGACAGGGTTAATCGGCCCCAGCATTTT.

The chain couples TRBV5-6 to TRBJ2-5, with 7 bases that match TRBD1. V was clipped by 1 base and J by 2 bases; unmatched bases: 11. CDR3 length: 17 residues. Germline V gives CDR1 SGHDT, CDR2 YYEEEE. The CDR3 here is CASSLQTRGTEQETQYF. In DNA, the CDR3 is TGTGCCAGCAGCTTGCAAACCCGTGGGACAGAGCAAGAGACCCAGTACTTC. Full variable domain (missing parts from reference TRBV5-6 and TRBJ2-5): DAGVTQSPTHLIKTRGQQVTLRCSPKSGHDTVSWYQQALGQGPQFIFQYYEEEERQRGNFPDRFSGHQFPNYSSELNVNALLLGDSALYLCASSLQTRGTEQETQYFGPGTRLLVL.

The chain employs TRBV7-9 and TRBJ2-2; D uncertain. Between the trimmed V and J ends, which lost 5 bases and 3 bases, there was a span of 13 bases. The germline V gene has CDR1 SEHNR and CDR2 FQNEAQ (reference sequence). The CDR3 extends over 15 amino acids. The CDR3: CASSPLLGDTGELFF. The CDR3 region has the DNA TGTGCCAGCAGCCCTCTGTTGGGCGACACCGGGGAGCTGTTTTTT.

The chain uses TRBV27 and TRBJ2-1; 8 bases agree with TRBD2. Germline values: CDR1 MNHEY, CDR2 SMNVEV (reference sequence). V lost 3 bases, J lost 8 bases, and 12 bases stayed unmatched. The CDR3 extends over 16 amino acids. Written as DNA, the CDR3 is TGTGCCAGCAGTTTCGGGGCGGGGGGCAAAGGGGATGAGCAGTTCTTC. Amino acids: CASSFGAGGKGDEQFF.

The chain carries TRBV14 and TRBJ1-2; TRBD1 is a possible D gene (6 bases). Germline CDR1 and CDR2: SGHDN and FVKESK. V was pared by 4 bases and J by 3 bases, with 9 bases between. The CDR3 covers 13 residues. The CDR3 loop reads CASSLDSDYGYTF. CDR3 sequence (DNA): TGTGCCAGCAGCCTGGACAGCGACTATGGCTACACCTTC.

The J gene is TRBJ1-4, the V gene TRBV7-2; 8 nucleotides agree with TRBD1. Germline-derived CDR1 and CDR2 are SGHTA and FQGNSA. J was trimmed by 3 bases and V by 5 bases; bases with no gene match: 2. This CDR3 is 14 amino acids long. CDR3 DNA sequence: TGTGCCAGCAGCAAGGACAGGGCTAATGAAAAACTGTTTTTT. It translates to CASSKDRANEKLFF.

This chain uses TRBV19 with TRBJ2-5, with 8 bases aligning to TRBD1. Looked up from germline, CDR1 is LNHDA and CDR2 is SQIVND (reference sequence). The CDR3 consists of 13 residues. The V and J ends lost 6 bases and 5 bases, in that order; junction bases with no gene match: 5. Here the CDR3 reads CASSGQGHETQYF. The CDR3 DNA is TGTGCCAGTAGCGGACAGGGTCATGAGACCCAGTACTTC.

This clone was recorded only once. The chain is built from TRBV19 and TRBJ2-5; TRBD1 aligns across 7 bases. The CDR3 totals 15 residues. In germline, CDR1 is LNHDA, CDR2 SQIVND (reference sequence). V shed 5 bases and J 5 bases; nucleotides not matched to a gene: 11. CDR3 coding DNA: TGTGCCAGTAGTCCACAGGGGAACATCCCCGAGACCCAGTACTTC. It is translated as CASSPQGNIPETQYF.

This clone occurred once. The genes are TRBV18 and TRBJ1-2; TRBD1 matches 8 bases. CDR3 length: 16 amino acids. V lost 4 bases to trimming and J lost 2 bases; unmatched junction nucleotides: 9. Germline CDR1 reads KGHSH; CDR2 reads LQKENI. CDR3: CASSLLPGQVNYGYTF. DNA of the CDR3: TGTGCCAGCTCACTACTTCCGGGACAGGTCAACTATGGCTACACCTTC.

This chain links TRBV10-1 with TRBJ2-5, with TRBD2 matching over 7 bases. Germline V gene lookup returns CDR1 WNHNN and CDR2 SYGVQD (reference sequence). Trimming removed 7 bases from V and 3 bases from J; junction bases left unmatched: 11. This CDR3 has 15 residues. DNA for the CDR3: TGCGCCAGCAAGCGGGATTCAGGGATTAAAGAGACCCAGTACTTC. Its protein product is CASKRDSGIKETQYF.